Below, one T cell receptor beta chain is given with its context. These data belong to a study of blood T cell repertoires in COVID-19. Across the whole study: T cells, B-cell-depleted T cells, or PBMCs supplied cDNA or gDNA.

The method was immunoSEQ multiplex PCR; TCRdb's version includes in-frame clones alone and lacks a portion of them. The table lists 110,000 to 150,000 clones, roughly 80% of them singletons. Germline values: CDR1 MNHEY, CDR2 SVGAGI. This CDR3 region has 12 residues. V was shortened by 8 bases and J by 8 bases, with 15 bases between the two germline ends. The specimen was PBMCs or T cells enriched from blood (not recorded which). The sequence was obtained from a woman aged 45-65 years who had recovered from COVID-19. The chain carries TRBV6-5 and TRBJ1-1; D call uncertain. This CDR3 reads CASLSVEEEAFF. For the CDR3, the DNA is TGTGCCAGCCTTAGCGTGGAGGAAGAAGCTTTCTTT.